This TCR beta chain was recorded in a study of shared clonotypes between healthy human individuals (dated by TCRdb to 2020 to 2022). For the wider study: The cohort included three men and a couple of women between 18 and 49 years of age. For each donor, three plates each were used for CD4 naive and CD4 memory, two plates were used for CD8 naive, and one plate was used for CD8 memory. The study deeply sequenced blood TCR repertoires of 5 or 6 healthy adults to estimate repertoire size and the extent of clonotype sharing between individuals. Libraries were prepared and TCR repertoires were sequenced by different laboratories using diverse techniques, in order to increase sequencing depth and limit assay-specific biases. Each donor's leukapheresis produced roughly between roughly 0.94 and 9.5 billion PBMCs. Results the study describes overall, beyond this receptor: Estimated clonotype richness was generally larger for naive than for memory subsets. Sampling was restricted to blood, and TCR repertoires in tissue are likely to differ from TCR repertoires in blood. Even with the large sequencing depth, rarefaction of the sorted-subset datasets indicated that sequencing was incomplete. Because the study included only a small number of donors, the genetic and exposure-history diversity represented was limited. Based on pairwise subsampling, the degree of clonotype sharing among donors was expected to be affected by sequencing depth. Compared with non-shared clonotypes, clonotypes shared by all four sorted-subset donors had higher generation probabilities. Sharing across a few donors was observed for about 5% of naive CD4, less than 4% of naive CD8, 2% to 2.5% of memory CD4, and around 0.42% of memory CD8 clonotypes.

Using the deep immunoSEQ assay, multiplex PCR amplified TCR CDR3 regions from genomic DNA. For each cell subset, the extracted genomic DNA was distributed evenly across all wells of several immunoSEQ 96-well plates, and each plate served as one replicate. For sorted subsets, each replicate PCR was loaded with approximately 200 ng genomic DNA, equivalent to about 30,000 T cell genomes. Purified libraries were measured with a Qubit 3.0 fluorometer, size-checked on a Bioanalyzer 2100, and measured again with the KAPA Library Quantification kit. Every immunoSEQ 96-well plate was sequenced on a separate single-read 150-cycle Illumina NextSeq 550 flow cell. In the paper's pipeline: Because the immunoSEQ output held only junctional sequences and lacked quality scores, the filtering could not match the filtering applied to full-length reads. Sequences were annotated with PyIR, a Python wrapper for IgBLAST v1.9, using IMGT germline references to assign V/J genes and CDR3. Any read was removed if the V/J assignment was weak (E-value above 1e-6), the CDR3 was missing, or the read contained stop codons, out-of-frame junctions, or ambiguous translated residues. V3J clonotypes were defined by identical inferred V gene, J gene, and CDR3 amino acid sequence. Percentage overlap between repertoires was computed as shared unique clonotypes divided by the size of the smaller repertoire. Repertoire richness was assessed with RTK rarefaction, the Chao1 estimator, and Recon v2.1 estimates of unobserved clonotypes. For all TCRbeta clonotypes obtained by the gDNA method from several donors, generation probabilities were computed with OLGA. TCRdb holds this immuneACCESS table with in-frame rearrangements only. Some clones are missing; in checked studies, unresolved V genes explain under half, and the rest has no known cause. V and J calls and clone size are copied from that table; D and trimming were computed from the DNA. In this sample the table shows hundreds of thousands of clones, around 96% of which occur a single time. The top ten hold approximately 0.12% of the sample.

CD8 naive samples were obtained by positive selection for CCR7 among CD45RO-negative cells, yielding a CD45RA+CCR7+ population from which TemRA cells were excluded. Donors were healthy HIV-negative adults with no recently reported acute infections or vaccinations. Only Caucasian adults living in Nashville, Tennessee, USA were represented among the donors. Blood was collected by leukapheresis, and PBMCs were isolated by Ficoll-Histopaque density gradient centrifugation and then cryopreserved in liquid nitrogen vapor phase. Analytical flow cytometry was used to check the purity and quantity of every magnetically sorted T cell population. Genomic DNA was isolated from every sorted fraction and measured by UV absorbance on a Nanodrop 2000c. The cysteine opens and the phenylalanine closes a CDR3 of 14 amino acids. Only the CDR3 DNA stays, 42 bases, in frame from base 1. As encoded in the germline V gene, CDR1 is SNHLY while CDR2 is FYNNEI. V loses 5 bases of germline sequence and J loses 0 bases, and the interval between the two ends is 8 bases.

On this clone itself: Its antigen remains unidentified. No clone much larger than this one lies a single base away; base qualities are absent.

The rearranged segments are TRBV2 and TRBJ1-5, with the D gene not clear enough to name. This receptor was obtained from a woman in her 30s in good health. Input material: naive CD8+ T cells sorted from blood. What the cell subset or site label conveys for this sample: CD45RA+CCR7+. The CDR3 region has the sequence CASSPRLSNQPQHF. DNA sequence: TGTGCCAGCAGTCCGCGTCTTAGCAATCAGCCCCAGCATTTT.